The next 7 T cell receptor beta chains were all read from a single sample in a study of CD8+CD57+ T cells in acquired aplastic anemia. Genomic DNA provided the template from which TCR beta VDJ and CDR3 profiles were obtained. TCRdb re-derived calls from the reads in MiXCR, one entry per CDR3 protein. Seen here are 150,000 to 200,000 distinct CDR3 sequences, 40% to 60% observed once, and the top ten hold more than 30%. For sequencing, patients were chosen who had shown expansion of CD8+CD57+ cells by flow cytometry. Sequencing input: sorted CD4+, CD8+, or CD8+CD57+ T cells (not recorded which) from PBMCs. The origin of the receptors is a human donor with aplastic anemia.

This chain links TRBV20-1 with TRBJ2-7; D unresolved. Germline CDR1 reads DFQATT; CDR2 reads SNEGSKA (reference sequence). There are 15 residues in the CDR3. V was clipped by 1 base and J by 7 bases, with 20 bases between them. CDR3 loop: CSARGPPLQEGEQYF. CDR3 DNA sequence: TGCAGTGCTAGAGGCCCACCCTTACAAGAAGGGGAGCAGTACTTC.

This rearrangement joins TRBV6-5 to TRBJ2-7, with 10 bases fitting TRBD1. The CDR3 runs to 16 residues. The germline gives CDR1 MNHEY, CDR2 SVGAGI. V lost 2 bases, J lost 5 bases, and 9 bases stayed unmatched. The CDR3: CASSYGRGQGYDEQYF. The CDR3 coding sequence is TGTGCCAGCAGTTACGGCCGGGGACAGGGGTACGACGAGCAGTACTTC.

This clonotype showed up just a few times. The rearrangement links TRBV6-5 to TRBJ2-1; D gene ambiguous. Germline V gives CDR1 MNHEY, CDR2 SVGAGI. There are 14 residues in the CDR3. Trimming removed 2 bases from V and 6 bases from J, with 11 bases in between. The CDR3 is CASSYGTASNEQFF. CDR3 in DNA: TGTGCCAGCAGTTACGGTACAGCCAGCAATGAGCAGTTCTTC.

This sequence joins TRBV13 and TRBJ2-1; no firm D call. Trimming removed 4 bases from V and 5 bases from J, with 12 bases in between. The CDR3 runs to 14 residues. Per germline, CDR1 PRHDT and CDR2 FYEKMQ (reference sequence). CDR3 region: CASSSLPLNNEQFF. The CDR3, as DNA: TGTGCCAGCAGCTCTCTCCCCCTTAACAATGAGCAGTTCTTC.

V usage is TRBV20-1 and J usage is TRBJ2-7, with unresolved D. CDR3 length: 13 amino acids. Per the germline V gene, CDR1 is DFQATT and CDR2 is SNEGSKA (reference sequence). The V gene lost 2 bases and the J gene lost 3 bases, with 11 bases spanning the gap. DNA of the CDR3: TGCAGTGCTAGACCGGCGGTGGGCTACGAGCAGTACTTC. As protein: CSARPAVGYEQYF.

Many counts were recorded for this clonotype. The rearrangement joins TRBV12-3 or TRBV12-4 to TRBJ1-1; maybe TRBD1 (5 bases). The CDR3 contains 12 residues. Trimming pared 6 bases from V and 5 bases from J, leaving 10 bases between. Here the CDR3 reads CASRLGVTEAFF. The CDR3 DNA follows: TGTGCCAGCAGGCTAGGGGTGACTGAAGCTTTCTTT.

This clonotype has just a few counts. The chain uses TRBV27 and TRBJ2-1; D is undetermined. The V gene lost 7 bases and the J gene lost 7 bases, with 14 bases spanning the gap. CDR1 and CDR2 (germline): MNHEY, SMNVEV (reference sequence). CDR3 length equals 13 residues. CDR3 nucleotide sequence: TGTGCCAGCATTTCCCCAGGAGTGAATGAGCAGTTCTTC. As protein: CASISPGVNEQFF.